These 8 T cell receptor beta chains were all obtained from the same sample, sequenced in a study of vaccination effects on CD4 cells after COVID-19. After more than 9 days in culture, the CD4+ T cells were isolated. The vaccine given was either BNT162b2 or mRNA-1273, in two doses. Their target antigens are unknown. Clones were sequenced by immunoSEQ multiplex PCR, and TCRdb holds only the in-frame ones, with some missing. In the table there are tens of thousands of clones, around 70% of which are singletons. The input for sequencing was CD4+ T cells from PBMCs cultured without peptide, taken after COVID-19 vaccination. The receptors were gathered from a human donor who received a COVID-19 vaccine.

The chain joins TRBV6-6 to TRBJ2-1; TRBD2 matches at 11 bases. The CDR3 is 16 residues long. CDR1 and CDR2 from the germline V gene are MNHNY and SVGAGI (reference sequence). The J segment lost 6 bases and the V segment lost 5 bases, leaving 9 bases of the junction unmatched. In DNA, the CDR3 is TGTGCCAGCAGTATGCCTAGCGGGGGGTCGTCCAATGAGCAGTTCTTC. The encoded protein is CASSMPSGGSSNEQFF.

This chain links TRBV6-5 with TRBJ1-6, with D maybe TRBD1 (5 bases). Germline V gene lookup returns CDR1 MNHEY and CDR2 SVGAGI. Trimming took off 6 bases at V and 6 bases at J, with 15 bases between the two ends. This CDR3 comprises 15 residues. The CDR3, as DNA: TGTGCCAGCAGAGGAAAGGGGTTAGTTAATTCACCCCTCCACTTT. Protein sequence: CASRGKGLVNSPLHF.

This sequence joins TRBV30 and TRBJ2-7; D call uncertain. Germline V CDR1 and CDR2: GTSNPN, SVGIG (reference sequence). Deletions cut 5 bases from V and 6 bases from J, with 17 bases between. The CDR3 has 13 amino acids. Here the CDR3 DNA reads TGTGCCTGGGGGGTGTTCTGGAACTCCGAGCAGTACGTC. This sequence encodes CAWGVFWNSEQYV.

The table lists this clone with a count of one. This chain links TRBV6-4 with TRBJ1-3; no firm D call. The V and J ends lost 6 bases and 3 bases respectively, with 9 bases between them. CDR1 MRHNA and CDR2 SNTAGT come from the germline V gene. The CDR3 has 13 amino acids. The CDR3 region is CASSVEDGNTIYF. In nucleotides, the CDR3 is TGTGCCAGCAGCGTGGAGGATGGAAACACCATATATTTT.

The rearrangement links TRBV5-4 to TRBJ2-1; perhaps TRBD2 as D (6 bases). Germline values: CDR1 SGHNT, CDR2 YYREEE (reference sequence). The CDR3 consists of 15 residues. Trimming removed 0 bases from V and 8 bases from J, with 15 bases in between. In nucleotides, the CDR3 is TGTGCCAGCAGCTTGGTCGGACCCCGGAGGGATGAGCAGTTCTTC. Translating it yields CASSLVGPRRDEQFF.

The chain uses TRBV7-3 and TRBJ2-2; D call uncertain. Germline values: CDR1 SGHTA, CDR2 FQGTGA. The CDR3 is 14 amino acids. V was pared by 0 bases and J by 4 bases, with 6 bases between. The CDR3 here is CASSLTGITGELFF. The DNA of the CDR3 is TGTGCCAGCAGCTTAACAGGGATCACCGGGGAGCTGTTTTTT.

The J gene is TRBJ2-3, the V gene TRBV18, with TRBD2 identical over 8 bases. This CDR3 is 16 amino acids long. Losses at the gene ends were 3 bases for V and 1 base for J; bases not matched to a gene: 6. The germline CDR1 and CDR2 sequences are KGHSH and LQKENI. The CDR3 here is CASSPLGAGGTDTQYF. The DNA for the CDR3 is TGTGCCAGCTCACCCTTGGGAGCGGGGGGCACAGATACGCAGTATTTT.

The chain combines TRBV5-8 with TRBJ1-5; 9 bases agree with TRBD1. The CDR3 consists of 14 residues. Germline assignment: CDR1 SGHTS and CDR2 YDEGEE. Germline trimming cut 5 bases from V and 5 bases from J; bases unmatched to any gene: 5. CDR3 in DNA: TGTGCCAGCAGGGGGGGACAGGGAGATCAGCCCCAGCATTTT. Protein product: CASRGGQGDQPQHF.